The next 22 T cell receptor beta chains were all read from a single sample in a study of blood T cells in healthy people across ages. Next came a second PCR, run for about 7 to 12 cycles, which used a sample-barcoded 5' primer along with a J-beta primer mix. TCRdb used MiXCR to reprocess the 5' RACE reads, holding one entry per CDR3 protein. This sample has around 800,000 distinct CDR3 sequences; approximately 55% occur once, and the top ten carry around 40%. The sample comprised blood. The source of these receptors is a man older than 75 in good health.

The chain joins TRBV20-1 to TRBJ2-1, with D perhaps matching TRBD1 (6 bases). Germline CDR1 and CDR2: DFQATT and SNEGSKA (reference sequence). CDR3 size: 13 residues. The V and J ends lost 6 bases and 8 bases respectively, with 17 bases between them. CDR3 residues: CSARKQGSDEQFF. CDR3 coding DNA: TGCAGTGCGAGAAAACAGGGATCGGATGAGCAGTTCTTC.

The chain combines TRBV3-1 with TRBJ1-2, with D uncertain. The CDR3 runs 13 residues. CDR1 is LGHDT, CDR2 YNNKEL, per germline (reference sequence). V dropped 3 bases and J dropped 7 bases, with 12 bases sitting between them. The CDR3 sequence: CASSHIGSGGYTF. In DNA form, the CDR3 reads TGTGCCAGCAGCCACATAGGGAGCGGTGGCTACACCTTC. The whole variable domain, filled in from reference TRBV3-1 and TRBJ1-2, reads DTAVSQTPKYLVTQMGNDKSIKCEQNLGHDTMYWYKQDSKKFLKIMFSYNNKELIINETVPNRFSPKSPDKAHLNLHINSLELGDSAVYFCASSHIGSGGYTFGSGTRLTVV.

This clonotype was seen once. The chain recombines TRBV7-2 with TRBJ2-7, with D tentatively TRBD1 (5 bases). Near its end, the DNA agrees better with TRBJ2-5, so the J call may be wrong. The CDR3 length is 15 residues. In germline, CDR1 is SGHTA, CDR2 FQGNSA. CDR3: CASSLGGTIGETQYF. The CDR3, as DNA: TGTGCCAGCAGCTTAGGGGGCACGATAGGGGAGACCCAGTACTTC.

In this sample, this clonotype turned up many times. Mismatch with germline at one junction end may stem from a read error. This chain uses TRBV20-1 with TRBJ2-5; D is perhaps TRBD2 (6 bases). The CDR3 length is 15 residues. CDR1 is DFQATT, CDR2 SNEGSKA, per germline (reference sequence). The CDR3 region has the DNA TGCAGTCCTAGTGGGGGGAGTCGGGGAATTCAGACCCAGTACTTC. Translation: CSPSGGSRGIQTQYF.

The chain recombines TRBV5-6 with TRBJ2-7; 8 bases are shared with TRBD1. Germline trimming cut 4 bases from V and 0 bases from J; bases unmatched to any gene: 6. CDR3 length equals 15 residues. Germline values: CDR1 SGHDT, CDR2 YYEEEE. The CDR3 DNA sequence: TGTGCCAGCAGCATGGGACAGGTCCTCTCCTACGAGCAGTACTTC. This sequence encodes CASSMGQVLSYEQYF.

This clonotype was seen once. The chain recombines TRBV5-1 with TRBJ1-4, with D unclear. The germline gives CDR1 SGHRS, CDR2 YFSETQ. The CDR3 totals 13 residues. Deletions cut 4 bases from V and 5 bases from J, with 9 bases between. CDR3 in amino acids: CASSLHKNEKLFF. DNA for the CDR3: TGCGCCAGCAGCCTGCACAAGAATGAAAAACTGTTTTTT.

The genes are TRBV7-8 and TRBJ2-7; 8 bases are shared with TRBD2. The CDR3 contains 15 residues. The J segment lost 2 bases and the V segment lost 1 base, leaving 4 bases of the junction unmatched. CDR1 SGHVS and CDR2 FQNEAQ come from the germline V gene. This CDR3 is CASSLESGGPYEQYF. CDR3 nucleotides: TGTGCCAGCAGCTTAGAGTCGGGAGGGCCCTACGAGCAGTACTTC.

The chain couples TRBV4-3 to TRBJ2-3; the match to TRBD1 covers 7 bases. Germline V lookup: CDR1 LGHNA, CDR2 YSLEER. There are 18 residues in the CDR3. The V gene end was trimmed by 5 bases and the J gene end by 14 bases; junction bases not matched to a gene: 28. CDR3 DNA: TGCGCCAGCAGCGAGTCGTCCGGGACAGCCGGGAAACACAGAGACGCGTATTTT. This gives the protein CASSESSGTAGKHRDAYF.

There are a few counts of this clonotype. The chain combines TRBV5-1 with TRBJ1-2; no firm D call. The CDR3 extends over 13 amino acids. Germline V CDR1 and CDR2: SGHRS, YFSETQ. V lost 4 bases, J lost 7 bases, and 14 bases lay in between. The CDR3 DNA follows: TGCGCCAGCAGCCCGGGAAGCAGCGGTGGCTACACCTTC. Its translation is CASSPGSSGGYTF.

The DNA of the CDR3 is TGTGCCAGCAACCTGTGGGGACTAGCGGGAGTCGAGCAGTACTTC. Its protein product is CASNLWGLAGVEQYF. The rearrangement links TRBV21-1 to TRBJ2-4; the tabulated D call, TRBD2, remains unverified against the DNA. The J call may not be correct, given that the DNA end is closer to TRBJ2-7. TRBV21-1 counts as a pseudogene. The CDR3 loop spans 15 amino acids.

The chain links TRBV6-1 to TRBJ2-4; D is undetermined. Germline CDR1 MNHNS, CDR2 SASEGT. Trimming stripped 6 bases from V and 0 bases from J, with 12 bases between. There are 15 residues in the CDR3. The CDR3 region is CASRDAALAKNIQYF. The CDR3 DNA reads as TGTGCCAGCAGGGATGCAGCCCTAGCCAAAAACATTCAGTACTTC.

This clonotype is a singleton in its sample. The rearrangement uses TRBV12-3 or TRBV12-4 and TRBJ1-4; D ambiguous. The CDR3 runs 16 residues. V shed 5 bases and J shed 0 bases, with 13 bases lying between them. The CDR3 sequence is CASSPGGRTTNEKLFF. The DNA for the CDR3 is TGTGCCAGCAGTCCCGGCGGACGGACAACTAATGAAAAACTGTTTTTT.

The chain uses TRBV27 and TRBJ2-6; 8 bases fit TRBD1. After removal of 4 bases from V and 3 bases from J, the junction contained 8 bases not matched to a gene. CDR1 and CDR2 from the germline V gene are MNHEY and SMNVEV (reference sequence). The CDR3 runs to 17 residues. The CDR3 DNA sequence: TGTGCCAGCAGTTCCCTCAGGGGGCGTCGTGGGGCCAACGTCCTGACTTTC. It specifies CASSSLRGRRGANVLTF.

As regards this clonotype: Just one base apart from a much larger clone, this may be a read error. This sequence joins TRBV5-5 and TRBJ2-3, with 9 bases fitting TRBD2. Trimming at V came to 0 bases and at J to 2 bases, leaving 4 bases not matched to a gene. Per germline, CDR1 SGHKS and CDR2 YYEKEE (reference sequence). The CDR3 loop spans 16 amino acids. The CDR3 DNA reads TGTGCCAGCAGCTTGGAGGGACTAGCCTCCACAGATACGCAGTATTTT. Residues: CASSLEGLASTDTQYF. The full variable domain, with the rest looked up from reference TRBV5-5 and TRBJ2-3, is DAGVTQSPTHLIKTRGQQVTLRCSPISGHKSVSWYQQVLGQGPQFIFQYYEKEERGRGNFPDRFSARQFPNYSSELNVNALLLGDSALYLCASSLEGLASTDTQYFGPGTRLTVL.

The V call is TRBV7-2, the J call TRBJ2-5; unclear D gene. Trimming left V 5 bases short and J 5 bases short, with 15 bases between. The CDR3 is 14 amino acids. Germline assignment: CDR1 SGHTA and CDR2 FQGNSA. DNA of the CDR3: TGTGCCAGCAGCGTATTCGCTGGATCGGAGACCCAGTACTTC. Its translation is CASSVFAGSETQYF.

J is TRBJ1-2 and V is TRBV7-2, with D possibly matching TRBD1 (6 bases). The CDR3 totals 15 residues. Trimming took 5 bases from V and 4 from J, leaving 17 bases between them. Germline-derived CDR1 and CDR2 are SGHTA and FQGNSA. CDR3 bases: TGTGCCAGCAGCCAGAACCAGGGGTTGAGCTATGGCTACACCTTC. It yields the protein CASSQNQGLSYGYTF.

The chain links TRBV5-1 to TRBJ2-1; D ambiguous. CDR3 size: 11 residues. Trimming shortened V by 4 bases and J by 9 bases, and 8 bases separated the two germline ends. From germline, CDR1 is SGHRS and CDR2 YFSETQ. The DNA for the CDR3 is TGCGCCAGCAGCGTGAGGAGTGAGCAGTTCTTC. This gives the protein CASSVRSEQFF.

The chain links TRBV29-1 to TRBJ2-7, with D tentatively TRBD1 or TRBD2 (5 bases each). The CDR3 has 12 residues. Germline V gene data show CDR1 as SQVTM and CDR2 as ANQGSEA. Trimming stripped 5 bases from V and 7 bases from J, with 15 bases between. In nucleotides, the CDR3 is TGCAGCGTTAAGGGACCGGTGGCGGAGCAGTACTTC. This gives the protein CSVKGPVAEQYF.

The rearrangement links TRBV7-8 to TRBJ2-2, with 13 nucleotides matching TRBD2. Trimming at V came to 2 bases and at J to 2 bases, leaving 14 bases not matched to a gene. Germline-derived CDR1 and CDR2 are SGHVS and FQNEAQ. The CDR3 is made up of 21 amino acids. CDR3 in amino acids: CASSLRGAGLAGDGNTGELFF. In nucleotides, the CDR3 is TGTGCCAGCAGCTTACGGGGGGCCGGACTAGCGGGAGATGGAAACACCGGGGAGCTGTTTTTT.

Written as DNA, the CDR3 is TGTGCCAGCAGCTTAAGGGAGGGAACAGGGGCCCTAAAAGGGATAAACATTCAGTACTTC. Protein: CASSLREGTGALKGINIQYF. This sequence joins TRBV7-2 and TRBJ2-4; D could derive from TRBD1 or TRBD2 (7 bases each). V was trimmed by 2 bases and J by 6 bases, leaving 29 bases between them. The CDR3 has 20 residues. CDR1 is SGHTA, CDR2 FQGNSA, per germline.

The J gene is TRBJ1-6, the V gene TRBV7-8, with D perhaps matching TRBD1 (6 bases). This CDR3 is built from 15 residues. V gave up 4 bases and J gave up 5 bases, with 12 bases separating them. From germline, CDR1 is SGHVS and CDR2 FQNEAQ. The DNA of the CDR3 is TGTGCCAGCAGCTCCACAGGGCCAAATAATTCACCCCTCCACTTT. Amino acid sequence: CASSSTGPNNSPLHF.

This clonotype showed up just a few times. The rearrangement joins TRBV20-1 to TRBJ2-7, with 8 bases identical to TRBD1. The CDR3 is 13 amino acids. Unmatched junction bases numbered 10, after V lost 0 bases and J lost 12 bases. Per germline, CDR1 DFQATT and CDR2 SNEGSKA (reference sequence). The CDR3 DNA sequence: TGCAGTGCTAGAGATCGAGCCGCAGGGGGCAGGTACTTC. Protein sequence: CSARDRAAGGRYF.